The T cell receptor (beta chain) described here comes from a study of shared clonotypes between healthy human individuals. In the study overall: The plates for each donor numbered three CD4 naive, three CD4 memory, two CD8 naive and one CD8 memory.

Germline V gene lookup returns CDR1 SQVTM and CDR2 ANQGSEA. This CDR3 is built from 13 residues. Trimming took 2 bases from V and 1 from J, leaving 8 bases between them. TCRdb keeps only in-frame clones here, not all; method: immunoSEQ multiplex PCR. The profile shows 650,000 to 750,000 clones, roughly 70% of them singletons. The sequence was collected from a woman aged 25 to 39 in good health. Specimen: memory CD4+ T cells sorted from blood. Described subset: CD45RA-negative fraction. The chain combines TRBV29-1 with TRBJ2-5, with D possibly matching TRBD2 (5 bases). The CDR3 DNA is TGCAGCGTTGAATTGGGGAGCCAAGAGACCCAGTACTTC. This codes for CSVELGSQETQYF.